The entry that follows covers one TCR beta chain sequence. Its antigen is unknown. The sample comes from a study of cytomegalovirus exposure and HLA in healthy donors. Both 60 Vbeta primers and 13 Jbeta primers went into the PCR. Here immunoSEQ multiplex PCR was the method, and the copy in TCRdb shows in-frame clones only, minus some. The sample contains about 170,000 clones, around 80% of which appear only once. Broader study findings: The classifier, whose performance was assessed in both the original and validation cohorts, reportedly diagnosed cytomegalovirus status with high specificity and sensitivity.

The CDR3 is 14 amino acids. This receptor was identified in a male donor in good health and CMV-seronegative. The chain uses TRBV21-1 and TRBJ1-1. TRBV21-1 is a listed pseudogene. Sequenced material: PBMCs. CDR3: CASRTRRANTEAFF. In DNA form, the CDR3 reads TGTGCCAGCAGAACCAGGAGGGCGAACACTGAAGCTTTCTTT.